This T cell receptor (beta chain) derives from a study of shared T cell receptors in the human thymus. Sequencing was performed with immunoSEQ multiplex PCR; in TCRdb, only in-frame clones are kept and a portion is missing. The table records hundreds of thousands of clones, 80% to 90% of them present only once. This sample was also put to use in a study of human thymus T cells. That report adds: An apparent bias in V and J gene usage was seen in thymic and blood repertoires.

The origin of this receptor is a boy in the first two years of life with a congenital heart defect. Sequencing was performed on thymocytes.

Here the CDR3 reads CASSLRLSAYNEQFF. CDR3 DNA sequence: TGTGCCAGTAGTCTCAGATTATCAGCCTACAATGAGCAGTTCTTC. J is TRBJ2-1 and V is TRBV19; D remains ambiguous. This CDR3 spans 15 amino acids. Germline values: CDR1 LNHDA, CDR2 SQIVND (reference sequence). Trimming removed 5 bases from V and 2 bases from J, with 13 bases in between.